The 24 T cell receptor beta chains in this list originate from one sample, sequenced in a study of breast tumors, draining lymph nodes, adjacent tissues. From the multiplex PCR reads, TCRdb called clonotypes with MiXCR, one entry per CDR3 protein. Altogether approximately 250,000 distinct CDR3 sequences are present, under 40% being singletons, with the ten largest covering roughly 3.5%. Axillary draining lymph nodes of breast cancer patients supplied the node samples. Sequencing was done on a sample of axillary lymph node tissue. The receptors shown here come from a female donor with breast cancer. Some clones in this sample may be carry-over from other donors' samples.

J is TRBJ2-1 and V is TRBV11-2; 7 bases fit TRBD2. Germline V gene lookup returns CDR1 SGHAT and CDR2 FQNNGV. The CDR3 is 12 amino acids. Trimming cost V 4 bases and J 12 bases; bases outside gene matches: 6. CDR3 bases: TGTGCCAGCAGCTCACCCGGGACTACGCAGTTCTTC. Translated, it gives CASSSPGTTQFF. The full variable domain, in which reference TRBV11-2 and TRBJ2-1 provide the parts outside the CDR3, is EAGVAQSPRYKIIEKRQSVAFWCNPISGHATLYWYQQILGQGPKLLIQFQNNGVVDDSQLPKDRFSAERLKGVDSTLKIQPAKLEDSAVYLCASSSPGTTQFFGPGTRLTVL.

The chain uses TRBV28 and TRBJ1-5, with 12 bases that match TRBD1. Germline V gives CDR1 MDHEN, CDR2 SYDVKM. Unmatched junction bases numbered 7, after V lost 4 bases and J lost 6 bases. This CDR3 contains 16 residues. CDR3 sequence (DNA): TGTGCCAGCAGTTCTCGGGGACAGGGGGCGTTTCAGCCCCAGCATTTT. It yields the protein CASSSRGQGAFQPQHF.

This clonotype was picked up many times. DNA of the CDR3: TGTGCCAGCAGACTGAATGGGGGCGGAAGCTACGAGCAGTACTTC. Translated: CASRLNGGGSYEQYF. This chain uses TRBV5-5 with TRBJ2-7, with a possible D match to TRBD1 (6 bases). This CDR3 comprises 15 residues. Trimming left V 5 bases short and J 3 bases short, with 18 bases between. In germline, CDR1 is SGHKS, CDR2 YYEKEE (reference sequence).

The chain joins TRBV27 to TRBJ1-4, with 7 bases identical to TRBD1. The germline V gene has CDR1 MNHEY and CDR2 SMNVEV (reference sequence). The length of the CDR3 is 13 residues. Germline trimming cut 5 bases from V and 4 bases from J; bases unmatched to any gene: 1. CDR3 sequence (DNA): TGTGCCAGCAGTAGACAGGGTAATGAAAAACTGTTTTTT. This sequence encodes CASSRQGNEKLFF.

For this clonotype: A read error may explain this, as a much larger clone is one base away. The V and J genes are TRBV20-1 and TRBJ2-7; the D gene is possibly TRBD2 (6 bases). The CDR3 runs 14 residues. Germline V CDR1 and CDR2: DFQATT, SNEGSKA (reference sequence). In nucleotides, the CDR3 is TGCAGTGCTAGAGAAGGGACTTACTCCTCCGAGCAGTACTTC. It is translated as CSAREGTYSSEQYF.

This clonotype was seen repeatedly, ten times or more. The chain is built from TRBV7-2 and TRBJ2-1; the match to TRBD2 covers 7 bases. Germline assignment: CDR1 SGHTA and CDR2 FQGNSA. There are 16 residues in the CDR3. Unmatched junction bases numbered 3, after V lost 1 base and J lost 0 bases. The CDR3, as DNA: TGTGCCAGCAGCTTAGGCGGGAGTGTCTCCTACAATGAGCAGTTCTTC. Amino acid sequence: CASSLGGSVSYNEQFF.

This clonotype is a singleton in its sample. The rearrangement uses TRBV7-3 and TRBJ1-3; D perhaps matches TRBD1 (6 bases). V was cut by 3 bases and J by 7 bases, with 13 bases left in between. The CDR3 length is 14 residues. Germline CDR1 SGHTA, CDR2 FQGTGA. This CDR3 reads CASSLTHQGNTIYF. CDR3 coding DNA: TGTGCCAGCAGCTTGACGCATCAGGGGAACACCATATATTTT.

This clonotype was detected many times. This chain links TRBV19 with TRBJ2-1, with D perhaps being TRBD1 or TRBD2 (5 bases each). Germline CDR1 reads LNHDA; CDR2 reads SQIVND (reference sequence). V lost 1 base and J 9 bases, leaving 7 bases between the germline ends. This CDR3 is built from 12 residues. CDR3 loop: CASSIGGTEQFF. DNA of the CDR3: TGTGCCAGTAGTATAGGAGGGACTGAGCAGTTCTTC.

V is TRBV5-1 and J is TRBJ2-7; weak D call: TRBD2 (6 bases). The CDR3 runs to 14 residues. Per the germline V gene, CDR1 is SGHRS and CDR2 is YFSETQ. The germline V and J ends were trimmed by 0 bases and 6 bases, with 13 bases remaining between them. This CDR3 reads CASSLGSGVSEQYF. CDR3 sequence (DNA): TGCGCCAGCAGCTTGGGCTCGGGAGTAAGCGAGCAGTACTTC.

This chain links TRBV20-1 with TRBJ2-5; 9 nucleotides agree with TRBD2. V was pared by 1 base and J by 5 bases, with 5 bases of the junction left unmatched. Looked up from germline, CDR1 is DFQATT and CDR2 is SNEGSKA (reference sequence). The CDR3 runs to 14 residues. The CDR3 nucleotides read TGCAGTGCTAGAGCTCTTAGCGGGAGTGAGACCCAGTACTTC. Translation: CSARALSGSETQYF.

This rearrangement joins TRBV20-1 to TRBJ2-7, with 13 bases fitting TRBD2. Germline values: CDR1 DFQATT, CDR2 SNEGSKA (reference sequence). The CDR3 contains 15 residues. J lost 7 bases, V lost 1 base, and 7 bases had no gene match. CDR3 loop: CSARAQTGLAGEQYF. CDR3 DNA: TGCAGTGCTAGAGCCCAAACGGGACTAGCGGGAGAGCAGTACTTC.

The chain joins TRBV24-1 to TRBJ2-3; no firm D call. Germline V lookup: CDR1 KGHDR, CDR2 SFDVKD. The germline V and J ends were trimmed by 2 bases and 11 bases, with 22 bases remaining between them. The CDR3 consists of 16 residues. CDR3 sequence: CATSDWARSLYNEQYF. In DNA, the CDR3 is TGTGCCACCAGTGATTGGGCCAGGTCCCTCTACAATGAGCAGTATTTT.

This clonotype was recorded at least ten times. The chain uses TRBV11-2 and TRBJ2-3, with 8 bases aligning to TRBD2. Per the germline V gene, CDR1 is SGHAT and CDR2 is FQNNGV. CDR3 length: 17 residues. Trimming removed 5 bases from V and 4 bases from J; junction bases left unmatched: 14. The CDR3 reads CASSPVFRLAGSDTQYF. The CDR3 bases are TGTGCCAGCAGCCCGGTATTTCGGCTAGCGGGCTCAGATACGCAGTATTTT.

The CDR3 loop is CASSPNPGNQETQYF. The DNA for the CDR3 is TGTGCCAGCAGCCCAAACCCAGGGAACCAAGAGACCCAGTACTTC. The chain has TRBV11-1 and TRBJ2-5, with a weak D call TRBD1 (5 bases). CDR1 SGHAT and CDR2 FQDESV come from the germline V gene (reference sequence). This CDR3 has 15 residues. V was cut by 5 bases and J by 0 bases, with 13 bases left in between.

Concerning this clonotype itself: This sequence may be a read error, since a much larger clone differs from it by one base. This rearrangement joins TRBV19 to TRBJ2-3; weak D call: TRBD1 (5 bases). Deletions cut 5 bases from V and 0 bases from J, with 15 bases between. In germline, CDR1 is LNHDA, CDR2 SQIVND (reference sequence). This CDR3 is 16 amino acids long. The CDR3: CASSSHRMSSTDTQYF. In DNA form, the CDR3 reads TGTGCCAGTAGTTCCCACAGGATGTCTAGCACAGATACGCAGTATTTT.

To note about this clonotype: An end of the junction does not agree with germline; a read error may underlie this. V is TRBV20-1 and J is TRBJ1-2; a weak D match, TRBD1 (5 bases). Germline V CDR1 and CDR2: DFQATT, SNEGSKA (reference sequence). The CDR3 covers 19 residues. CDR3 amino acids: CSAPLLGGDPTALGGGYTF. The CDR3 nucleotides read TGCAGTGCTCCCCTCCTAGGTGGAGACCCGACCGCCCTGGGGGGTGGCTACACTTTC.

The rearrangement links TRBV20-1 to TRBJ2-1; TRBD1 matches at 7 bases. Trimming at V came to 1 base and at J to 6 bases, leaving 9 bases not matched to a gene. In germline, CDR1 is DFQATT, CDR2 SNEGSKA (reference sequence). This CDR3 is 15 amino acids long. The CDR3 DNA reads TGCAGTGCTAGAGCCCGGACAGGCGGCCTCAATGAGCAGTTCTTC. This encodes CSARARTGGLNEQFF.

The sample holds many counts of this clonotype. CDR3 nucleotides: TGTGCCAGCAGCTTCTCGACTAGCGGAGGAGATACGCAGTATTTT. Amino acid sequence: CASSFSTSGGDTQYF. This chain uses TRBV9 with TRBJ2-3; 9 nucleotides match TRBD2. V gave up 4 bases and J gave up 5 bases; unmatched junction bases: 8. The germline V gene has CDR1 SGDLS and CDR2 YYNGEE. The CDR3 length is 15 residues.

The DNA of the CDR3 is TGTGCCAGCACCCCGGGGGGCCGAGGCTACACCTTC. This sequence encodes CASTPGGRGYTF. The gene calls are TRBV6-2 or TRBV6-3 and TRBJ1-2, with D possibly matching TRBD1 (6 bases). Deletions cut 7 bases from V and 8 bases from J, with 14 bases between. CDR1 and CDR2 (germline): MNHEY, SVGEGT. This CDR3 has 12 amino acids.

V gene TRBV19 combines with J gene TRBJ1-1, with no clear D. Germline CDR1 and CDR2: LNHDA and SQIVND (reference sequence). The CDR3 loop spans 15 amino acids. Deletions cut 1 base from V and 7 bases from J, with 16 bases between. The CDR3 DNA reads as TGTGCCAGTAGTATAGGAGGCGGTGGGGTGGGTGAAGCTTTCTTT. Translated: CASSIGGGGVGEAFF.

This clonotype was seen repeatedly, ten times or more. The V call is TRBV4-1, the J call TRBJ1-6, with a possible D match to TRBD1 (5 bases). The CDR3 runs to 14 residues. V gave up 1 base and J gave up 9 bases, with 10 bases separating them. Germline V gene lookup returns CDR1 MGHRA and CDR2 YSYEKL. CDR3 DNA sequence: TGCGCCAGCAGCCAAGTTCAGGGCCTTTCACCCCTCCACTTT. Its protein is CASSQVQGLSPLHF.

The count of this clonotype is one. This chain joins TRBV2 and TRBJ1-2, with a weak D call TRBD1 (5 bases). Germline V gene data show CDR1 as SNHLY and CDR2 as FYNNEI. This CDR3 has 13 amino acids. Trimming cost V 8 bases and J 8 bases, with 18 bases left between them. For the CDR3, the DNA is TGTGCCAGCGAAAGGGGCGCATTAGGAGGCTACACCTTC. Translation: CASERGALGGYTF.

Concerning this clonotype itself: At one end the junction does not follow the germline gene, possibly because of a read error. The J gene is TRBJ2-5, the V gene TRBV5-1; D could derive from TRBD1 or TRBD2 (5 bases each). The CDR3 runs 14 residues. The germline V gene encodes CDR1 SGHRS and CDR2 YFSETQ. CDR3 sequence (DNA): TGCGCCAGCAGCTTGGCGGGGACGCAAGAGGCCCAGTACTTC. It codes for CASSLAGTQEAQYF.

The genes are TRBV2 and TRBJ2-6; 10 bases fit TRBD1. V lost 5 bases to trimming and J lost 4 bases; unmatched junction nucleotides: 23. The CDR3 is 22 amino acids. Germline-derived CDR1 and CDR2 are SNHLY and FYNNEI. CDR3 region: CASSTSGTEKGTGVAGANVLTF. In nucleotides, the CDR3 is TGTGCCAGCAGTACTTCCGGTACCGAAAAAGGGACAGGGGTCGCCGGGGCCAACGTCCTGACTTTC.